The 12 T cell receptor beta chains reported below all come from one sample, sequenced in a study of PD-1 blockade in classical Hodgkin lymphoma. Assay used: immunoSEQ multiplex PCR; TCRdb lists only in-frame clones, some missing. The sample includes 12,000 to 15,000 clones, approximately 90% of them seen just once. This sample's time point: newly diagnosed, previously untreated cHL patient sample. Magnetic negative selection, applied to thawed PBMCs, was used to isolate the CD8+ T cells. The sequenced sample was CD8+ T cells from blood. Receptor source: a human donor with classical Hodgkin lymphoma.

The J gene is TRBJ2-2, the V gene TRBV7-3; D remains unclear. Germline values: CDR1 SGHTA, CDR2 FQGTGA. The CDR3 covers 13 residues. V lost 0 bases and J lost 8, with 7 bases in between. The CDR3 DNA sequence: TGTGCCAGCAGCTTAACCCCCGAGGGGGAGCTGTTTTTT. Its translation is CASSLTPEGELFF.

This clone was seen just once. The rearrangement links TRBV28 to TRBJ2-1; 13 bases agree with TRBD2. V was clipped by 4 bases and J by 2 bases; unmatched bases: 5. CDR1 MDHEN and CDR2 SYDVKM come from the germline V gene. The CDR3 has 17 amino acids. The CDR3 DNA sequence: TGTGCCAGCAGTTCGGGACTAGCGGGACCCGCCTACAATGAGCAGTTCTTC. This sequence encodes CASSSGLAGPAYNEQFF.

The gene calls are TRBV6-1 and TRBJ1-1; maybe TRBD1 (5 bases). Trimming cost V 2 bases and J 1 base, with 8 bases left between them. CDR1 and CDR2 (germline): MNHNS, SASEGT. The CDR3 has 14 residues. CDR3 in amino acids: CASSERGENTEAFF. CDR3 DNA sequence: TGTGCCAGCAGTGAAAGGGGCGAGAACACTGAAGCTTTCTTT.

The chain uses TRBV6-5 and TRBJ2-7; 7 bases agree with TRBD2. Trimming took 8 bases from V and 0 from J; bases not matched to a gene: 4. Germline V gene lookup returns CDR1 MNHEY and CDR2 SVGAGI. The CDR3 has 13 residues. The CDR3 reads CASLAAFSYEQYF. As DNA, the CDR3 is TGTGCCAGCCTAGCGGCCTTCTCCTACGAGCAGTACTTC.

Here the CDR3 reads CASSMSGDTDTQYF. DNA for the CDR3: TGTGCCAGTAGTATGTCGGGAGACACAGATACGCAGTATTTT. The rearrangement links TRBV19 to TRBJ2-3; TRBD2 is a possible D gene (6 bases). The germline V gene encodes CDR1 LNHDA and CDR2 SQIVND (reference sequence). This CDR3 contains 14 residues. The V and J ends lost 3 bases and 2 bases respectively, with 9 bases between them.

The CDR3 bases are TGTGCCAGCAGTGAGGTGGAGGACTACCTAGGCGAGCAGTACGTC. As protein: CASSEVEDYLGEQYV. This sequence joins TRBV6-1 and TRBJ2-7; tentative D call: TRBD2 (6 bases). Between the trimmed V and J ends, which lost 3 bases and 6 bases, there was a span of 18 bases. This CDR3 spans 15 amino acids. The germline gives CDR1 MNHNS, CDR2 SASEGT.

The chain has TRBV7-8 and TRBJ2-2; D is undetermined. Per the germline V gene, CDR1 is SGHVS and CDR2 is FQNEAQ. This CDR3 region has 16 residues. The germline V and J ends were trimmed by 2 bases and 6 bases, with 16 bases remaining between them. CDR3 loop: CASSLRAKISAGELFF. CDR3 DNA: TGTGCCAGCAGCTTACGGGCCAAAATCTCCGCCGGGGAGCTGTTTTTT. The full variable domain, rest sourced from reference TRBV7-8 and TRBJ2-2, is GAGVSQSPRYKVAKRGQDVALRCDPISGHVSLFWYQQALGQGPEFLTYFQNEAQLDKSGLPSDRFFAERPEGSVSTLKIQRTQQEDSAVYLCASSLRAKISAGELFFGEGSRLTVL.

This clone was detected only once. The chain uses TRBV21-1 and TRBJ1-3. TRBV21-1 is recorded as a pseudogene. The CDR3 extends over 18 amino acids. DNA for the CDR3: TGTGCCAGCAGCAAGGTTGGGAGGGACTTAAGAGCCGGAAACACCATATATTTT. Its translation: CASSKVGRDLRAGNTIYF.

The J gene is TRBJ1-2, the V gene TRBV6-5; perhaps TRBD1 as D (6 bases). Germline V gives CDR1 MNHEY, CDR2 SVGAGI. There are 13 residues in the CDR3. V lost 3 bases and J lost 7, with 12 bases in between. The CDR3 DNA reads TGTGCCAGCAGTTATGGGGGGCAAGGTGGCTACACCTTC. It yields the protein CASSYGGQGGYTF.

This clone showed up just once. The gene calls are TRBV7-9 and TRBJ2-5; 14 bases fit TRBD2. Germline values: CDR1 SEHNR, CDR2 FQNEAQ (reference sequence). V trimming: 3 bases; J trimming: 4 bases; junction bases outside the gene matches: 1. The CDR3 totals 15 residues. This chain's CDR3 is CASSLGLAGVETQYF. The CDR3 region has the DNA TGTGCCAGCAGCTTGGGACTAGCGGGAGTAGAGACCCAGTACTTC.

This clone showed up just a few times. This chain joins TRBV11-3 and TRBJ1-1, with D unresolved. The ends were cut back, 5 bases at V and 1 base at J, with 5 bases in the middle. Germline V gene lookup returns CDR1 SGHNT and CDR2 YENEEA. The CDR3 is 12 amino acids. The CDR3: CASSLRNTEAFF. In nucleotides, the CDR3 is TGTGCCAGCAGCCTCAGGAACACTGAAGCTTTCTTT.

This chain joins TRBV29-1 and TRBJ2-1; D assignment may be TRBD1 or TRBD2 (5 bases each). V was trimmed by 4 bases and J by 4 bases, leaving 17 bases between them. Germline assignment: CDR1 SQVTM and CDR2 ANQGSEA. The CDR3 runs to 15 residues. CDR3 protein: CSVGGVGEGYNEQFF. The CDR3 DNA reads TGCAGCGTTGGAGGGGTGGGAGAGGGGTACAATGAGCAGTTCTTC.